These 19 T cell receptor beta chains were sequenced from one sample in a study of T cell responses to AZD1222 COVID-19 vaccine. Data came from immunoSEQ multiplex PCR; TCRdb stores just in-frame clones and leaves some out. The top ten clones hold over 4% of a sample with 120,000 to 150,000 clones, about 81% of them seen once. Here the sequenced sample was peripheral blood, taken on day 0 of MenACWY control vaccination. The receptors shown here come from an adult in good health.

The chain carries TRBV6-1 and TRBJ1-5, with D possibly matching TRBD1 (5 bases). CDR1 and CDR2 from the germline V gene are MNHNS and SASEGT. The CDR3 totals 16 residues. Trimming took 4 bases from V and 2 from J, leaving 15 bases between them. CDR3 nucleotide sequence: TGTGCCAGCAGTGCCACCTCGGGGGTAGGCAATCAGCCCCAGCATTTT. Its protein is CASSATSGVGNQPQHF.

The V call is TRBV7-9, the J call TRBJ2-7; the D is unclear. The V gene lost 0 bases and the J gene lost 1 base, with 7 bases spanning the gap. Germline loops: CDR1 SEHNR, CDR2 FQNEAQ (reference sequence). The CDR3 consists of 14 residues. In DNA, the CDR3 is TGTGCCAGCAGCTTAGCAGACATATCCTACGAGCAGTACTTC. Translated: CASSLADISYEQYF.

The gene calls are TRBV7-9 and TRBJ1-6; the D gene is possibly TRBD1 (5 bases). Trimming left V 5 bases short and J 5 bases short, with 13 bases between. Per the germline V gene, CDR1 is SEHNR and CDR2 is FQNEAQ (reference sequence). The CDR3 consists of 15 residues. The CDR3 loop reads CASSRFDRNNSPLHF. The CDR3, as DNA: TGTGCCAGCAGCCGCTTTGACAGAAATAATTCACCCCTCCACTTT.

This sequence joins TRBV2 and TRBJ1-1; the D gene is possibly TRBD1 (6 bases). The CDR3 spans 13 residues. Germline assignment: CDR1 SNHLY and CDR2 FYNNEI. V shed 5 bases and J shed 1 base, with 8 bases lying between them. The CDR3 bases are TGTGCCAGCAGTTTACAGGGGAACACTGAAGCTTTCTTT. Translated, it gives CASSLQGNTEAFF.

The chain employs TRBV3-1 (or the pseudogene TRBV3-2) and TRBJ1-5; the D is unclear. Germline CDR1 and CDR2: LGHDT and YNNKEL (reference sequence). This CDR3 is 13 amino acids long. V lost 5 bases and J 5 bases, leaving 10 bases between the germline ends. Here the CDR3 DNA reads TGTGCCAGCAGCTCATACCAAGATCAGCCCCAGCATTTT. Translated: CASSSYQDQPQHF.

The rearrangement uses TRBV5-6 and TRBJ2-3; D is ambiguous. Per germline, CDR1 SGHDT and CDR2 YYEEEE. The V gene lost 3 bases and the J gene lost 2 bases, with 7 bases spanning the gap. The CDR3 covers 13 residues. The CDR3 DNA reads TGTGCCAGCAGCTCGTCTATCACAGATACGCAGTATTTT. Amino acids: CASSSSITDTQYF.

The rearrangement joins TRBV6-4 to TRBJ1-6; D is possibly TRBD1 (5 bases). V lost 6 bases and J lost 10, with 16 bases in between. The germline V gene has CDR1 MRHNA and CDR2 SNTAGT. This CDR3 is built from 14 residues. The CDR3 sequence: CASSGSGTGSPLHF. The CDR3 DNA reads TGTGCCAGCAGCGGATCCGGGACGGGCTCACCCCTCCACTTT.

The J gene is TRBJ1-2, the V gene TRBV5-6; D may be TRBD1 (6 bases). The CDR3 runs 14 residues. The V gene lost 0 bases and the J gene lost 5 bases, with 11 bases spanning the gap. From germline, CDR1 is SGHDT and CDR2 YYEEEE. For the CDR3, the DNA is TGTGCCAGCAGCTTGGTTAGGCAGGGGTATGGCTACACCTTC. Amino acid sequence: CASSLVRQGYGYTF. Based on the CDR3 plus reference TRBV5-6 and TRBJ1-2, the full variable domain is DAGVTQSPTHLIKTRGQQVTLRCSPKSGHDTVSWYQQALGQGPQFIFQYYEEEERQRGNFPDRFSGHQFPNYSSELNVNALLLGDSALYLCASSLVRQGYGYTFGSGTRLTVV.

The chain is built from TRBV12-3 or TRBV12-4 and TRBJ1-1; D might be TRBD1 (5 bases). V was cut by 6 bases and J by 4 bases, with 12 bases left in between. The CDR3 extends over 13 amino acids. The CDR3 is CASSVGVGTEAFF. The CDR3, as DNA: TGTGCCAGCAGCGTGGGGGTGGGCACTGAAGCTTTCTTT.

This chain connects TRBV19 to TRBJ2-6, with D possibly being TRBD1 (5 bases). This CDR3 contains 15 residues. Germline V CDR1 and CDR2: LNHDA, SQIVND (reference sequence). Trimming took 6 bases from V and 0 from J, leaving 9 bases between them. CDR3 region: CASRTGNSGANVLTF. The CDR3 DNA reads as TGTGCCAGTAGAACAGGCAACTCTGGGGCCAACGTCCTGACTTTC.

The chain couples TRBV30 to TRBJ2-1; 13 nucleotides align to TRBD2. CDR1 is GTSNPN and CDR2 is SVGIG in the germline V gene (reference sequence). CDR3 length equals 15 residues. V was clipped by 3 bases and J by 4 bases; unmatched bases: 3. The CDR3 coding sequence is TGTGCCTGGAGCCCGACTAGCGGGGGGTACAATGAGCAGTTCTTC. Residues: CAWSPTSGGYNEQFF. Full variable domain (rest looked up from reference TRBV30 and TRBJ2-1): SQTIHQWPATLVQPVGSPLSLECTVEGTSNPNLYWYRQAAGRGLQLLFYSVGIGQISSEVPQNLSASRPQDRQFILSSKKLLLSDSGFYLCAWSPTSGGYNEQFFGPGTRLTVL.

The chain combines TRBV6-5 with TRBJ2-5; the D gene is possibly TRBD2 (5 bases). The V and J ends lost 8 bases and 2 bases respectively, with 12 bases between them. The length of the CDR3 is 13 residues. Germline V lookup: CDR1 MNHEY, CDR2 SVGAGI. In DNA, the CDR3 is TGTGCCAGCGGAGGTCGCCTACAAGAGACCCAGTACTTC. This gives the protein CASGGRLQETQYF.

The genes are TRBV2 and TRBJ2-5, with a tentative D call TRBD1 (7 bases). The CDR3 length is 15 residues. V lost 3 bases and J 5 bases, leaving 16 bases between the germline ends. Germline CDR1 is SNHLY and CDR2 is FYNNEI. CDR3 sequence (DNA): TGTGCCAGCAGTGAGAGCAAGGGGGCGGGGGAGACCCAGTACTTC. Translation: CASSESKGAGETQYF.

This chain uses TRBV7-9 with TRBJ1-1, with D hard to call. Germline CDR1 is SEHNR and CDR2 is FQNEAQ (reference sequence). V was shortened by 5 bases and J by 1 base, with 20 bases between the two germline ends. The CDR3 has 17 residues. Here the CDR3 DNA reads TGTGCCAGCAGCCCCAGGACCTCATACTGGGAGAACACTGAAGCTTTCTTT. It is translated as CASSPRTSYWENTEAFF.

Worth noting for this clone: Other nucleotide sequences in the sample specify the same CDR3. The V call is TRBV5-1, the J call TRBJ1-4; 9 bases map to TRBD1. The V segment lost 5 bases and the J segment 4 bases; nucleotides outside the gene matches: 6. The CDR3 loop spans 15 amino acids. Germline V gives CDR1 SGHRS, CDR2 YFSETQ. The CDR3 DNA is TGCGCCAGCAGTCTATTGGGACAGGGTAATGAAAAACTGTTTTTT. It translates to CASSLLGQGNEKLFF.

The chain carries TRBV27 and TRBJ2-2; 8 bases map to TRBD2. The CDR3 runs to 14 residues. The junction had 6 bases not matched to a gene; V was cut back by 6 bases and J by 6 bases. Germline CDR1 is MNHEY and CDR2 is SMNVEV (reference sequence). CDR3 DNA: TGTGCCAGCAGATTCGGGGGGGCCCCCGGGGAGCTGTTTTTT. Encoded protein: CASRFGGAPGELFF.

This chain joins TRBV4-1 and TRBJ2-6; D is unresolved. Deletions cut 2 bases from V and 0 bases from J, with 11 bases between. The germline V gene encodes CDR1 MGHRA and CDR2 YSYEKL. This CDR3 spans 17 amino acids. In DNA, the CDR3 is TGCGCCAGCAGCCAACACCTACAGTCCTCTGGGGCCAACGTCCTGACTTTC. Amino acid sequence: CASSQHLQSSGANVLTF.

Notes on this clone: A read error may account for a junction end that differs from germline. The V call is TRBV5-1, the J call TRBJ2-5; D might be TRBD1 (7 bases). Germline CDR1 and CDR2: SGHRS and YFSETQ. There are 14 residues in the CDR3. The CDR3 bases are TGCGCCAGCAGCGCGGGACAGTCCCAAGAGAGCCAGTACTTC. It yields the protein CASSAGQSQESQYF.

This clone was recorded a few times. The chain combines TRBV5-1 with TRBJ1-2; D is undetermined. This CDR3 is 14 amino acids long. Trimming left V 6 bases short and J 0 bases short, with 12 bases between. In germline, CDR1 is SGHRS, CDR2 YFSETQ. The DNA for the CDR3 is TGCGCCAGCAATGGTACAGTTCCTAACTATGGCTACACCTTC. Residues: CASNGTVPNYGYTF.